The clone carrying this T cell receptor beta chain appeared a single time. No antigen is known for it. The data originate from a study of cytomegalovirus exposure and HLA in healthy donors. General observations from the study: Excluded were some V segments that proved indistinguishable, including TRBV6-2 and TRBV6-3.

Vbeta (60) and Jbeta (13) primers were used in the PCR. TCRdb's copy holds only in-frame clones and misses some; the assay was immunoSEQ multiplex PCR. The sample consists of fewer than 250,000 clones, around 77% of them appearing once. With 7 bases clipped from V and 8 bases from J, the junction kept 3 bases outside the gene matches. The CDR3 is 11 amino acids. Germline lookup yields CDR1 LNHDA and CDR2 SQIVND (reference sequence). The sequence derives from a woman aged 18-30 years in good health and CMV-seronegative. The chain combines TRBV19 with TRBJ1-1; 8 bases agree with TRBD1. Sequencing was done on a sample of PBMCs. The CDR3 region is CASTRTGEAFF. The CDR3 coding sequence is TGTGCCAGTACCAGGACAGGGGAAGCTTTCTTT.